One and the same sample provided the 32 T cell receptor beta chains below, sequenced in a study of T cell responses to AZD1222 COVID-19 vaccine. Clones were sequenced by immunoSEQ multiplex PCR, and TCRdb holds only the in-frame ones, with some missing. The sample yields 150,000 or so clones, less than 90% seen once. The starting material was peripheral blood, obtained on day 0 of MenACWY control vaccination. These receptors were taken from an adult in good health.

This chain links TRBV27 with TRBJ2-3; 9 bases are a match to TRBD2. Germline V CDR1 and CDR2: MNHEY, SMNVEV (reference sequence). The CDR3 extends over 16 amino acids. V was pared by 4 bases and J by 0 bases, with 5 bases of the junction left unmatched. The CDR3 sequence: CASSSLTSGSTDTQYF. The CDR3 region has the DNA TGTGCCAGCAGTTCCTTGACTAGCGGAAGCACAGATACGCAGTATTTT.

V is TRBV11-1 and J is TRBJ2-1; 9 positions agree with TRBD1. This CDR3 has 16 residues. V was pared by 5 bases and J by 7 bases, with 12 bases of the junction left unmatched. CDR1 is SGHAT and CDR2 is FQDESV in the germline V gene (reference sequence). CDR3 in amino acids: CASSPPGQGIGNEQFF. For the CDR3, the DNA is TGTGCCAGCAGCCCGCCCGGACAGGGGATCGGGAATGAGCAGTTCTTC. Looking up the rest from reference TRBV11-1 and TRBJ2-1 gives the full variable domain: EAEVAQSPRYKITEKSQAVAFWCDPISGHATLYWYRQILGQGPELLVQFQDESVVDDSQLPKDRFSAERLKGVDSTLKIQPAELGDSAMYLCASSPPGQGIGNEQFFGPGTRLTVL.

V is TRBV18 and J is TRBJ1-1; possibly TRBD1 for D (6 bases). Trimming cost V 3 bases and J 1 base, with 12 bases left between them. The germline V gene has CDR1 KGHSH and CDR2 LQKENI. The CDR3 spans 15 residues. CDR3 residues: CASSPGQLGNTEAFF. DNA for the CDR3: TGTGCCAGCTCACCGGGACAATTGGGGAACACTGAAGCTTTCTTT.

In regard to this clone: The limits of the CDR3 on the DNA are not certain, so only TCRdb's listed CDR3 is given. The chain employs TRBV21-1 and TRBJ1-5; whether TRBD1, the table's D call, matches the DNA was not checked. TRBV21-1 is classified as a pseudogene. The CDR3 length equals 14 residues, ends included. This chain's CDR3 is CASGVGTGNQPQHF.

The chain couples TRBV7-2 to TRBJ1-1; the D gene is possibly TRBD1 (5 bases). CDR1 and CDR2 (germline): SGHTA, FQGNSA. The CDR3 runs to 15 residues. The V gene lost 1 base and the J gene lost 4 bases, with 13 bases spanning the gap. The CDR3 here is CASSLEGPRSTEAFF. The CDR3 DNA follows: TGTGCCAGCAGCTTAGAGGGACCCCGATCCACTGAAGCTTTCTTT.

The genes are TRBV3-1 (or the pseudogene TRBV3-2) and TRBJ1-2; 10 bases line up with TRBD1. Germline-derived CDR1 and CDR2 are LGHDT and YNNKEL (reference sequence). This CDR3 has 18 amino acids. Trimming at V came to 1 base and at J to 7 bases, leaving 15 bases not matched to a gene. The CDR3 coding sequence is TGTGCCAGCAGCCAAGGGCCCCCCGGGACAGGGGTCAAGGGTGGCTACACCTTC. Translating gives CASSQGPPGTGVKGGYTF.

This clone was detected only once. The CDR3 region has the DNA TGTGCCAGCAGTCATGAGGGGCTCGGTGAAAAACTGTTTTTT. Translating it yields CASSHEGLGEKLFF. J is TRBJ1-4 and V is TRBV28; possible D gene TRBD1, 5 bases. This CDR3 has 14 amino acids. V dropped 5 bases and J dropped 7 bases, with 14 bases sitting between them. Germline lookup yields CDR1 MDHEN and CDR2 SYDVKM.

The V and J genes are TRBV27 and TRBJ2-2, with D unclear. Germline V gene lookup returns CDR1 MNHEY and CDR2 SMNVEV (reference sequence). CDR3 length: 15 amino acids. V was trimmed by 3 bases and J by 1 base, leaving 9 bases between them. DNA for the CDR3: TGTGCCAGCAGTTTTGCCTGGGTGAACACCGGGGAGCTGTTTTTT. Translated, it gives CASSFAWVNTGELFF.

DNA for the CDR3: TGTGCCAGCTCACCAATGATAGGGCCAACTAATGAAAAACTGTTTTTT. This sequence encodes CASSPMIGPTNEKLFF. This chain uses TRBV18 with TRBJ1-4; unclear D gene. The CDR3 extends over 16 amino acids. The V end lost 2 bases, the J end lost 0 bases, and 10 bases lay between the germline ends. Germline V gives CDR1 KGHSH, CDR2 LQKENI. Full variable domain (remainder filled in from reference TRBV18 and TRBJ1-4): NAGVMQNPRHLVRRRGQEARLRCSPMKGHSHVYWYRQLPEEGLKFMVYLQKENIIDESGMPKERFSAEFPKEGPSILRIQQVVRGDSAAYFCASSPMIGPTNEKLFFGSGTQLSVL.

The rearrangement uses TRBV24-1 and TRBJ2-2; D gene unclear. The CDR3 is 12 residues long. Germline V gene sequence: CDR1 KGHDR, CDR2 SFDVKD. V was pared by 7 bases and J by 5 bases, with 7 bases between. The CDR3 protein is CATRTETGELFF. Here the CDR3 DNA reads TGTGCCACCAGAACAGAGACCGGGGAGCTGTTTTTT.

The chain joins TRBV27 to TRBJ2-3, with 11 nucleotides matching TRBD2. The V and J ends lost 4 bases and 2 bases, in that order; junction bases with no gene match: 11. CDR1 is MNHEY and CDR2 is SMNVEV in the germline V gene (reference sequence). CDR3 length equals 18 residues. CDR3 in amino acids: CASSSTPRLAGHTDTQYF. DNA for the CDR3: TGTGCCAGCAGTTCGACCCCCCGACTAGCGGGACACACAGATACGCAGTATTTT.

The chain has TRBV9 and TRBJ1-2; D unresolved. The CDR3 extends over 13 amino acids. The germline V and J ends were trimmed by 2 bases and 8 bases, with 13 bases remaining between them. Germline V CDR1 and CDR2: SGDLS, YYNGEE. DNA of the CDR3: TGTGCCAGCAGCGTTATGCCCTCAGTGGGCTACACCTTC. This sequence encodes CASSVMPSVGYTF.

This chain links TRBV5-8 with TRBJ1-2; D gene unclear. The germline V gene encodes CDR1 SGHTS and CDR2 YDEGEE. The CDR3 is 11 residues long. Trimming left V 4 bases short and J 5 bases short, with 6 bases between. In DNA, the CDR3 is TGTGCCAGCAGCCCCGTTTATGGCTACACCTTC. Translation: CASSPVYGYTF.

The CDR3: CASSLVGRQEKGNGYTF. Here the CDR3 DNA reads TGTGCCAGCAGCTTAGTGGGTCGACAGGAAAAAGGGAATGGCTACACCTTC. V gene TRBV7-9 combines with J gene TRBJ1-2; D is possibly TRBD1 (6 bases). Germline V gives CDR1 SEHNR, CDR2 FQNEAQ (reference sequence). The CDR3 sequence is 17 residues long. Between the trimmed V and J ends, which lost 1 base and 6 bases, there was a span of 21 bases.

J is TRBJ2-1 and V is TRBV5-6, with 7 bases fitting TRBD2. The V gene's germline CDR1 is SGHDT and CDR2 YYEEEE. With V trimmed by 0 bases and J by 10 bases, 19 bases remained unmatched. CDR3 length: 18 residues. The DNA of the CDR3 is TGTGCCAGCAGCTTGGGGACAAGCGGGAAAGTGAGAACTACGGAGCAGTTCTTC. Amino acids: CASSLGTSGKVRTTEQFF.

The chain uses TRBV19 and TRBJ2-7; no clear D. Trimming took 6 bases from V and 2 from J, leaving 14 bases between them. The CDR3 consists of 14 residues. From germline, CDR1 is LNHDA and CDR2 SQIVND (reference sequence). The chain's CDR3 is CASSTTTSTYEQYF. The CDR3 nucleotides read TGTGCCAGTAGCACTACAACCTCTACCTACGAGCAGTACTTC.

The chain is built from TRBV5-6 and TRBJ1-2; D may be TRBD1 (6 bases). The CDR3 extends over 14 amino acids. Germline loops: CDR1 SGHDT, CDR2 YYEEEE. Deletions cut 5 bases from V and 3 bases from J, with 14 bases between. DNA for the CDR3: TGTGCCAGCAGTTATGCAGGGGCAGACTATGGCTACACCTTC. This encodes CASSYAGADYGYTF. The full variable domain, with the rest looked up from reference TRBV5-6 and TRBJ1-2, is DAGVTQSPTHLIKTRGQQVTLRCSPKSGHDTVSWYQQALGQGPQFIFQYYEEEERQRGNFPDRFSGHQFPNYSSELNVNALLLGDSALYLCASSYAGADYGYTFGSGTRLTVV.

The chain carries TRBV5-8 and TRBJ1-1; D remains unclear. This CDR3 has 14 amino acids. V was clipped by 3 bases and J by 1 base, with 10 bases between them. Germline V gene data show CDR1 as SGHTS and CDR2 as YDEGEE. The CDR3 DNA is TGTGCCAGCAGCTCGTTTACGTGGAACACTGAAGCTTTCTTT. Translated, it gives CASSSFTWNTEAFF.

J is TRBJ2-1 and V is TRBV24-1, with a weak D call TRBD2 (5 bases). Trimming shortened V by 9 bases and J by 4 bases, and 9 bases separated the two germline ends. The CDR3 sequence is 12 residues long. CDR1 is KGHDR and CDR2 is SFDVKD in the germline V gene. The CDR3 region has the DNA TGTGCCACCGGGGAGACTTACAATGAGCAGTTCTTC. Amino acid sequence: CATGETYNEQFF.

A few counts support this clone. The CDR3 DNA reads TGTGCCAGCAGCGAAGGACAGGGGGTATCTGAAGCTTTCTTT. Translating gives CASSEGQGVSEAFF. This sequence joins TRBV3-1 (or the pseudogene TRBV3-2) and TRBJ1-1, with TRBD1 matching 10 bases. The germline gives CDR1 LGHDT, CDR2 YNNKEL (reference sequence). V dropped 5 bases and J dropped 6; count of bases not matched to a gene: 6. The CDR3 runs to 14 residues.

This clone was detected a few times. This CDR3 is also generated by other DNA sequences in the sample. The chain carries TRBV7-9 and TRBJ1-1; D remains unclear. With 2 bases removed from V and 1 base from J, the gap between germline ends came to 11 bases. The CDR3 sequence is 15 residues long. CDR1 and CDR2 (germline): SEHNR, FQNEAQ (reference sequence). The CDR3 loop is CASSLLAGSNTEAFF. In DNA form, the CDR3 reads TGTGCCAGCAGCTTACTGGCAGGATCGAACACTGAAGCTTTCTTT.

The chain couples TRBV27 to TRBJ1-2; the match to TRBD1 covers 10 bases. Germline V gives CDR1 MNHEY, CDR2 SMNVEV (reference sequence). This CDR3 has 18 residues. The V segment lost 6 bases and the J segment 2 bases; nucleotides outside the gene matches: 15. As DNA, the CDR3 is TGTGCCAGCAGCCAAACGGCATCCGGGACAGGGGAGAACTATGGCTACACCTTC. Protein sequence: CASSQTASGTGENYGYTF.

The V call is TRBV19, the J call TRBJ2-5; D assignment may be TRBD1 or TRBD2 (5 bases each). Germline lookup yields CDR1 LNHDA and CDR2 SQIVND (reference sequence). CDR3 length: 14 residues. V was shortened by 1 base and J by 5 bases, with 11 bases between the two germline ends. DNA for the CDR3: TGTGCCAGTAGTATAGCGAGGGGCGCGGAGACCCAGTACTTC. Translated, it gives CASSIARGAETQYF.

The chain uses TRBV6-1 and TRBJ2-7, with 7 bases aligning to TRBD2. The CDR3 loop spans 14 amino acids. Germline V gene lookup returns CDR1 MNHNS and CDR2 SASEGT. The V gene end was trimmed by 3 bases and the J gene end by 1 base; junction bases not matched to a gene: 3. CDR3 DNA sequence: TGTGCCAGCAGTGACACCGGGGGGTCCTACGAGCAGTACTTC. It yields the protein CASSDTGGSYEQYF.

The J gene is TRBJ1-5, the V gene TRBV6-6, with TRBD1 matching over 8 bases. The CDR3 contains 16 residues. With 6 bases clipped from V and 3 bases from J, the junction kept 10 bases outside the gene matches. CDR1 MNHNY and CDR2 SVGAGI come from the germline V gene (reference sequence). The CDR3 region is CASSPIRTGHNQPQHF. As DNA, the CDR3 is TGTGCCAGCAGCCCCATCCGGACAGGGCACAATCAGCCCCAGCATTTT.

This clone was detected only a few times. The chain employs TRBV2 and TRBJ2-7, with 8 positions matching TRBD1. The CDR3 has 13 amino acids. Germline assignment: CDR1 SNHLY and CDR2 FYNNEI. Trimming at V came to 8 bases and at J to 7 bases, leaving 10 bases not matched to a gene. The CDR3 here is CASYRGETWEQYF. In nucleotides, the CDR3 is TGTGCCAGCTACAGGGGGGAGACCTGGGAGCAGTACTTC.

The rearrangement links TRBV6-4 to TRBJ1-2; possibly TRBD1 for D (5 bases). The V gene's germline CDR1 is MRHNA and CDR2 SNTAGT. The CDR3 extends over 17 amino acids. Trimming shortened V by 6 bases and J by 2 bases, and 22 bases separated the two germline ends. This CDR3 reads CASRTYLQEIANYGYTF. CDR3 nucleotide sequence: TGTGCCAGCAGGACCTACTTACAGGAGATTGCGAACTATGGCTACACCTTC.

J is TRBJ1-5 and V is TRBV28; D remains unclear. The V gene lost 1 base and the J gene lost 2 bases, with 9 bases spanning the gap. The CDR3 is 15 amino acids. In germline, CDR1 is MDHEN, CDR2 SYDVKM. CDR3 protein: CASSLYTSRNQPQHF. For the CDR3, the DNA is TGTGCCAGCAGTTTATACACCTCTCGCAATCAGCCCCAGCATTTT.

V is TRBV2 and J is TRBJ2-5; D is possibly TRBD2 (5 bases). Trimming shortened V by 4 bases and J by 5 bases, and 14 bases separated the two germline ends. CDR1 and CDR2 (germline): SNHLY, FYNNEI. The CDR3 runs 14 residues. The CDR3 coding sequence is TGTGCCAGCAGTGCCCGGGGTCGTGGGGAGACCCAGTACTTC. Translated: CASSARGRGETQYF.

The rearrangement uses TRBV19 and TRBJ2-7; the match to TRBD1 covers 7 bases. CDR1 and CDR2 from the germline V gene are LNHDA and SQIVND (reference sequence). Losses at the gene ends were 3 bases for V and 0 bases for J; bases not matched to a gene: 2. The length of the CDR3 is 14 residues. Here the CDR3 reads CASSMGDSSYEQYF. CDR3 nucleotide sequence: TGTGCCAGTAGTATGGGGGACAGCTCCTACGAGCAGTACTTC. Combining the CDR3 with reference TRBV19 and TRBJ2-7 gives the whole variable domain DGGITQSPKYLFRKEGQNVTLSCEQNLNHDAMYWYRQDPGQGLRLIYYSQIVNDFQKGDIAEGYSVSREKKESFPLTVTSAQKNPTAFYLCASSMGDSSYEQYFGPGTRLTVT.

The chain uses TRBV10-1 and TRBJ2-7; TRBD2 matches 10 bases. From germline, CDR1 is WNHNN and CDR2 SYGVQD (reference sequence). The CDR3 is 14 residues long. V shed 8 bases and J 3 bases; nucleotides not matched to a gene: 7. The CDR3 DNA reads as TGCGCCAGCTGGCCCGGGACTAGCGACTACGAGCAGTACTTC. Translated, it gives CASWPGTSDYEQYF.

This chain joins TRBV6-5 and TRBJ1-1; D perhaps matches TRBD1 (6 bases). The germline CDR1 and CDR2 sequences are MNHEY and SVGAGI. This CDR3 comprises 15 residues. Trimming cost V 0 bases and J 8 bases, with 16 bases left between them. CDR3 protein: CASSYSSAGASEAFF. The DNA of the CDR3 is TGTGCCAGCAGTTACTCCTCGGCGGGGGCTTCAGAAGCTTTCTTT.